Shown below are 29 T cell receptor beta chains from a single sample sequenced in a study of cytomegalovirus exposure and HLA in healthy donors. Only in-frame clones appear in the TCRdb table, and some are missing; sequencing was by immunoSEQ multiplex PCR. The table records about 330,000 clones, 70% to 90% of them present only once. Material for sequencing was PBMCs. The receptors shown here come from a woman in her late teens or twenties in good health and CMV-seronegative.

This clone occurred once. V gene TRBV11-2 combines with J gene TRBJ2-3; D is perhaps TRBD1 (6 bases). Germline V CDR1 and CDR2: SGHAT, FQNNGV. This CDR3 region has 13 residues. Trimming took off 11 bases at V and 4 bases at J, with 16 bases between the two ends. CDR3 nucleotide sequence: TGTGCCGCCGCGAGGGGGTGGTCAGATACGCAGTATTTT. Its protein is CAAARGWSDTQYF.

V gene TRBV27 combines with J gene TRBJ2-1; 7 bases are a match to TRBD1. Germline values: CDR1 MNHEY, CDR2 SMNVEV (reference sequence). The V gene end was trimmed by 5 bases and the J gene end by 4 bases; junction bases not matched to a gene: 5. This CDR3 spans 14 amino acids. The CDR3 DNA is TGTGCCAGCAGTGGGGGACAGTCTTACAATGAGCAGTTCTTC. Its translation: CASSGGQSYNEQFF.

This rearrangement joins TRBV5-1 to TRBJ1-1; D is unclear. V was clipped by 6 bases and J by 1 base, with 13 bases between them. Germline lookup yields CDR1 SGHRS and CDR2 YFSETQ. The length of the CDR3 is 14 residues. DNA of the CDR3: TGCGCCAGCACCTCCGTAGGAGGGAACACTGAAGCTTTCTTT. Its translation is CASTSVGGNTEAFF. The full variable domain, with the rest looked up from reference TRBV5-1 and TRBJ1-1, is KAGVTQTPRYLIKTRGQQVTLSCSPISGHRSVSWYQQTPGQGLQFLFEYFSETQRNKGNFPGRFSGRQFSNSRSEMNVSTLELGDSALYLCASTSVGGNTEAFFGQGTRLTVV.

In DNA form, the CDR3 reads TGTGCCAGCAGTTACTCGGTAGCTTCCGAGCAGTACTTC. Its translation is CASSYSVASEQYF. The rearrangement joins TRBV6-5 to TRBJ2-7, with D hard to call. Germline V gene sequence: CDR1 MNHEY, CDR2 SVGAGI. The CDR3 has 13 amino acids. With 0 bases removed from V and 6 bases from J, the gap between germline ends came to 9 bases.

This clone occurred once. The chain recombines TRBV9 with TRBJ1-2; D might be TRBD1 (5 bases). Germline assignment: CDR1 SGDLS and CDR2 YYNGEE. Deletions cut 4 bases from V and 2 bases from J, with 15 bases between. CDR3 size: 15 residues. CDR3 DNA sequence: TGTGCCAGCAGCCCGGTCCAGGGTATGAACTATGGCTACACCTTC. It is translated as CASSPVQGMNYGYTF.

The chain recombines TRBV18 with TRBJ1-5; possible D gene TRBD1, 5 bases. The V gene's germline CDR1 is KGHSH and CDR2 LQKENI. The ends were cut back, 1 base at V and 0 bases at J, with 10 bases in the middle. The CDR3 contains 16 residues. CDR3 in amino acids: CASSPQGLGSNQPQHF. Written as DNA, the CDR3 is TGTGCCAGCTCACCACAGGGACTGGGTAGCAATCAGCCCCAGCATTTT.

The chain links TRBV7-2 to TRBJ2-1; D gene uncertain. The germline CDR1 and CDR2 sequences are SGHTA and FQGNSA. This CDR3 contains 12 residues. V was clipped by 3 bases and J by 9 bases, with 9 bases between them. The CDR3 coding sequence is TGTGCCAGCAGCTTCTACCTTGGTGAGCAGTTCTTC. Translation gives CASSFYLGEQFF.

The chain couples TRBV7-8 to TRBJ2-7; D is possibly TRBD2 (6 bases). This CDR3 comprises 14 residues. The germline V gene encodes CDR1 SGHVS and CDR2 FQNEAQ. The V end was cut by 7 bases, the J end by 5 bases, with 18 bases between. The CDR3: CASKRRGGNHEQYF. In nucleotides, the CDR3 is TGTGCCAGCAAGAGGCGGGGCGGCAATCACGAGCAGTACTTC.

The chain joins TRBV9 to TRBJ2-7; TRBD2 matches at 8 bases. Unmatched junction bases numbered 2, after V lost 2 bases and J lost 4 bases. This CDR3 spans 13 amino acids. Germline V gene sequence: CDR1 SGDLS, CDR2 YYNGEE. In DNA, the CDR3 is TGTGCCAGCAGCGTTACGGGAGGGTACGAGCAGTACTTC. Translated, it gives CASSVTGGYEQYF.

The chain has TRBV2 and TRBJ2-7; 9 bases map to TRBD1. With 11 bases clipped from V and 5 bases from J, the junction kept 10 bases outside the gene matches. The CDR3 covers 13 residues. CDR1 and CDR2 from the germline V gene are SNHLY and FYNNEI. Here the CDR3 DNA reads TGTGCCCAGACCCTGGGACAGGGAAACGAGCAGTACTTC. It is translated as CAQTLGQGNEQYF.

This sequence joins TRBV7-9 and TRBJ2-1; maybe TRBD1 (6 bases). V was pared by 5 bases and J by 4 bases, with 21 bases between. This CDR3 contains 17 residues. Germline V lookup: CDR1 SEHNR, CDR2 FQNEAQ (reference sequence). The CDR3 coding sequence is TGTGCCAGCAGCCTTGCCGGAGTGGGGGCGGGTTACAATGAGCAGTTCTTC. Translated, it gives CASSLAGVGAGYNEQFF.

This clone appeared a single time. V gene TRBV9 combines with J gene TRBJ2-3; 10 nucleotides line up with TRBD2. The CDR3 loop spans 18 amino acids. From germline, CDR1 is SGDLS and CDR2 YYNGEE. V dropped 3 bases and J dropped 4; count of bases not matched to a gene: 14. The CDR3 DNA reads as TGTGCCAGCAGCGCGCGCCCCTCTCTAGCGGGAGTTTCAGATACGCAGTATTTT. This codes for CASSARPSLAGVSDTQYF.

This clone was seen a handful of times. The V gene is TRBV19, the J gene TRBJ1-5, with D uncertain. V was cut by 5 bases and J by 9 bases, with 14 bases left in between. Germline V CDR1 and CDR2: LNHDA, SQIVND (reference sequence). The CDR3 loop spans 13 amino acids. CDR3 DNA: TGTGCCAGTAGTTCCCATGAGGCTGGGCCCCAGCATTTT. Amino acid sequence: CASSSHEAGPQHF.

V gene TRBV27 combines with J gene TRBJ2-7; 7 nucleotides match TRBD1. The germline gives CDR1 MNHEY, CDR2 SMNVEV (reference sequence). V shed 0 bases, J shed 1 base, and the junction held 3 bases outside the gene matches. This CDR3 contains 15 residues. In DNA, the CDR3 is TGTGCCAGCAGTTTATCCTTGGGACAGTCCTACGAGCAGTACTTC. Amino acids: CASSLSLGQSYEQYF.

The genes are TRBV5-4 and TRBJ2-1, with TRBD2 matching over 9 bases. CDR1 SGHNT and CDR2 YYREEE come from the germline V gene (reference sequence). The CDR3 loop spans 17 amino acids. The J segment lost 7 bases and the V segment lost 0 bases, leaving 11 bases of the junction unmatched. The CDR3 is CASSLGLAGVKRNEQFF. CDR3 nucleotide sequence: TGTGCCAGCAGCTTGGGATTAGCGGGAGTCAAGAGGAATGAGCAGTTCTTC.

The chain employs TRBV7-8 and TRBJ2-1; 16 nucleotides match TRBD2. The germline V gene has CDR1 SGHVS and CDR2 FQNEAQ. This CDR3 has 15 amino acids. V dropped 4 bases and J dropped 15; count of bases not matched to a gene: 9. This CDR3 is CASSSPGLAGGPWFF. CDR3 sequence (DNA): TGTGCCAGCAGCTCGCCGGGACTAGCGGGAGGGCCGTGGTTCTTC.

V and J are TRBV4-3 and TRBJ2-2; D is ambiguous. The CDR3 totals 15 residues. V dropped 1 base and J dropped 1 base, with 7 bases sitting between them. In germline, CDR1 is LGHNA, CDR2 YSLEER. The CDR3 coding sequence is TGCGCCAGCAGCCAAGGACTGGAGAACACCGGGGAGCTGTTTTTT. This translates into CASSQGLENTGELFF.

This clone came up once. The J gene is TRBJ1-2, the V gene TRBV7-2; a possible D gene is TRBD1 (6 bases). CDR1 and CDR2 from the germline V gene are SGHTA and FQGNSA. The CDR3 contains 14 residues. The V end was cut by 5 bases, the J end by 2 bases, with 12 bases between. The CDR3 sequence is CASSGEQGNYGYTF. The CDR3 bases are TGTGCCAGCAGCGGAGAGCAGGGGAACTATGGCTACACCTTC.

V is TRBV19 and J is TRBJ1-4; D call uncertain. Germline CDR1 reads LNHDA; CDR2 reads SQIVND (reference sequence). V dropped 3 bases and J dropped 2 bases, with 10 bases sitting between them. This CDR3 spans 15 amino acids. This CDR3 is CASSMTGSTNEKLFF. CDR3 bases: TGTGCCAGTAGTATGACGGGGTCGACTAATGAAAAACTGTTTTTT.

This chain connects TRBV29-1 to TRBJ2-7, with D maybe TRBD2 (6 bases). CDR3 length equals 15 residues. V gave up 7 bases and J gave up 3 bases, with 22 bases separating them. Germline V gives CDR1 SQVTM, CDR2 ANQGSEA. Here the CDR3 DNA reads TGCAGCGCAACTCGGGACTGGCCGCGGATCTACGAGCAGTACTTC. This sequence encodes CSATRDWPRIYEQYF.

This chain uses TRBV27 with TRBJ2-3; 8 nucleotides line up with TRBD2. The V and J ends lost 6 bases and 3 bases, in that order; junction bases with no gene match: 8. Germline CDR1 is MNHEY and CDR2 is SMNVEV (reference sequence). The CDR3 spans 15 residues. The CDR3 reads CASSRAGEWTDTQYF. The CDR3, as DNA: TGTGCCAGCAGCAGAGCGGGAGAATGGACAGATACGCAGTATTTT.

The rearrangement links TRBV19 to TRBJ1-2, with no clear D. The CDR3 covers 16 residues. CDR1 is LNHDA and CDR2 is SQIVND in the germline V gene (reference sequence). Trimming removed 3 bases at V and 4 bases at J, with 18 bases between. The DNA of the CDR3 is TGTGCCAGTAGTATCGGGTTAGACTTTCACCGCTATGGCTACACCTTC. This gives the protein CASSIGLDFHRYGYTF.

The rearrangement joins TRBV5-6 to TRBJ2-4, with 8 bases identical to TRBD2. From germline, CDR1 is SGHDT and CDR2 YYEEEE. The CDR3 runs to 16 residues. Trimming at V came to 0 bases and at J to 0 bases, leaving 2 bases not matched to a gene. CDR3 bases: TGTGCCAGCAGCTTGGCGCTAGCGGGAGCCAAAAACATTCAGTACTTC. Protein: CASSLALAGAKNIQYF.

This sequence joins TRBV10-3 and TRBJ2-1; 8 bases align to TRBD2. The CDR3 runs 15 residues. From germline, CDR1 is ENHRY and CDR2 SYGVKD. V trimming: 7 bases; J trimming: 6 bases; junction bases outside the gene matches: 11. In DNA, the CDR3 is TGTGCCATCAATATAGCGGGACGGAGGGGCAATGAGCAGTTCTTC. It yields the protein CAINIAGRRGNEQFF.

V gene TRBV28 combines with J gene TRBJ1-1, with a weak D call TRBD1 (5 bases). V was shortened by 4 bases and J by 0 bases, with 9 bases between the two germline ends. Germline lookup yields CDR1 MDHEN and CDR2 SYDVKM. This CDR3 has 14 residues. CDR3 coding DNA: TGTGCCAGCAGTTCCGCAGGGATGAACACTGAAGCTTTCTTT. Its translation: CASSSAGMNTEAFF.

This chain joins TRBV15 and TRBJ2-1; 8 positions match TRBD2. Trimming at V came to 5 bases and at J to 3 bases, leaving 9 bases not matched to a gene. CDR3 length equals 16 residues. Germline V lookup: CDR1 LNHNV, CDR2 YYDKDF (reference sequence). For the CDR3, the DNA is TGTGCCACCAGCCCCGCGGGGGGCTCATACTACAATGAGCAGTTCTTC. Translating it yields CATSPAGGSYYNEQFF.

This chain joins TRBV5-6 and TRBJ1-1; 9 bases match TRBD1. CDR3 size: 14 residues. J was trimmed by 6 bases and V by 3 bases; bases with no gene match: 6. Germline lookup yields CDR1 SGHDT and CDR2 YYEEEE. CDR3 nucleotides: TGTGCCAGCAGCTCCGACAGGGGGTCCGCTGAAGCTTTCTTT. This codes for CASSSDRGSAEAFF.

This clone was seen only once. This chain joins TRBV28 and TRBJ2-1, with D perhaps matching TRBD2 (5 bases). The V and J ends lost 3 bases and 5 bases respectively, with 14 bases between them. The germline V gene has CDR1 MDHEN and CDR2 SYDVKM. The CDR3 runs 15 residues. CDR3 residues: CASSLHSDKDNEQFF. The CDR3 DNA follows: TGTGCCAGCAGTTTGCATAGCGACAAAGACAATGAGCAGTTCTTC.

This clone has only one observation. The chain recombines TRBV7-7 with TRBJ2-1; D is perhaps TRBD2 (6 bases). From germline, CDR1 is SSHAT and CDR2 FNYEAQ (reference sequence). The V end lost 6 bases, the J end lost 5 bases, and 17 bases lay between the germline ends. There are 15 residues in the CDR3. CDR3 DNA sequence: TGTGCCAGCAGTTCCGGGACTCAACCGAACAATGAGCAGTTCTTC. It yields the protein CASSSGTQPNNEQFF.